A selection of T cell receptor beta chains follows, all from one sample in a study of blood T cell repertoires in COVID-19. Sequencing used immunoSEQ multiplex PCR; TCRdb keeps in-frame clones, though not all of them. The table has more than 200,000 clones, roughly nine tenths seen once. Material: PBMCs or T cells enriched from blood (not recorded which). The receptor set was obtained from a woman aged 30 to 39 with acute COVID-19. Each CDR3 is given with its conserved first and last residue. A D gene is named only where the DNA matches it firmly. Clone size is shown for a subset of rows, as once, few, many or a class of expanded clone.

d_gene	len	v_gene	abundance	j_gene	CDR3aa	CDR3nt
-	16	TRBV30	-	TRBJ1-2	CAWSVPVEGTLPYYTF	TGTGCCTGGAGTGTACCAGTCGAGGGTACGCTCCCTTACTACACCTTC
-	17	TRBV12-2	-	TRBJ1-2	CASRPQGDSTTNYGYTF	TGTGCAAGTCGCCCACAGGGAGACAGCACAACTAACTATGGCTACACCTTC
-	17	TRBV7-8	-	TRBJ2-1	CASSLAAKATGYNEQFF	TGTGCCAGCAGCTTAGCGGCGAAGGCTACGGGCTACAATGAGCAGTTCTTC
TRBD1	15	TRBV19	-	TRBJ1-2	CASSIGTANSYGYTF	TGTGCCAGTAGTATTGGGACAGCAAACAGCTATGGCTACACCTTC
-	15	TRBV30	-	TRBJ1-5	CAWSLGAIGNQPQHF	TGTGCCTGGAGTCTGGGAGCTATAGGCAATCAGCCCCAGCATTTT
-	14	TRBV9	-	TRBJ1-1	CASSVTAGVTEAFF	TGTGCCAGCAGCGTAACAGCCGGGGTCACTGAAGCTTTCTTT
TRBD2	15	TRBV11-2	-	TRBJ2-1	CASSLSGTTHNEQFF	TGTGCCAGCAGCTTAAGTGGGACTACCCACAATGAGCAGTTCTTC
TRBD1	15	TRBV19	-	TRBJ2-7	CASSPDRGASYEQYF	TGTGCCAGTAGTCCAGACAGGGGGGCCTCCTACGAGCAGTACTTC
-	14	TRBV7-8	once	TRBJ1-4	CASSLRGGGEKLFF	TGTGCCAGCAGCTTAAGGGGGGGAGGGGAAAAACTGTTTTTT
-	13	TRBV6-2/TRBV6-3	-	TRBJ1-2	CASSYWRGDGYTF	TGTGCCAGCAGTTACTGGCGGGGTGATGGCTACACCTTC
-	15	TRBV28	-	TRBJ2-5	CASTPPGETQETQYF	TGTGCCAGCACTCCCCCGGGGGAGACGCAAGAGACCCAGTACTTC
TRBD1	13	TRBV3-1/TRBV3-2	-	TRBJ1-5	CASSQGQNQPQHF	TGTGCCAGCAGCCAGGGACAGAATCAGCCCCAGCATTTT
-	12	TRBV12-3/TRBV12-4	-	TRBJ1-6	CASSLNESPLHF	TGTGCCAGCAGTTTAAACGAGTCACCCCTCCACTTT
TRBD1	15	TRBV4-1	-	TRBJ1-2	CASSQDTGGRYGYTF	TGCGCCAGCAGCCAAGATACAGGGGGCAGGTATGGCTACACCTTC
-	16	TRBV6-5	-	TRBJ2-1	CASSYGGKPSYNEQFF	TGTGCCAGCAGTTACGGGGGGAAACCCTCCTACAATGAGCAGTTCTTC
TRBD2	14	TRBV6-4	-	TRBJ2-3	CASLAGTRTDTQYF	TGTGCCAGTTTAGCGGGGACTCGCACAGATACGCAGTATTTT
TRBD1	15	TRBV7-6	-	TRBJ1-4	CASSLGGGGREKLFF	TGTGCCAGCAGCTTAGGAGGAGGGGGCCGGGAAAAACTGTTTTTT
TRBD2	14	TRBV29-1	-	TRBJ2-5	CSVSSPRGGETQYF	TGCAGCGTCTCCAGCCCGCGGGGAGGGGAGACCCAGTACTTC
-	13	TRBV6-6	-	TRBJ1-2	CASSYDGRSGYTF	TGTGCCAGCAGTTACGATGGGAGGAGCGGCTACACCTTC
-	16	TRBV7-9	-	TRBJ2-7	CASSLGTRELLYEQYF	TGTGCCAGCAGCTTAGGTACTAGGGAGTTACTCTACGAGCAGTACTTC
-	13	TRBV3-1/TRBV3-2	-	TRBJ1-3	CASSVPGGNTIYF	TGTGCCAGCAGCGTGCCAGGCGGAAACACCATATATTTT
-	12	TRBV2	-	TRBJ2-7	CASRDDRYEQYF	TGTGCCAGCAGGGATGACAGGTACGAGCAGTACTTC
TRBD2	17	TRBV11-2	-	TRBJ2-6	CASSWGGGDYGANVLTF	TGTGCCAGCAGCTGGGGAGGTGGGGACTATGGGGCCAACGTCCTGACTTTC
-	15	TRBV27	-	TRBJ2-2	CASSSVRENTGELFF	TGTGCCAGCAGTTCAGTACGGGAGAACACCGGGGAGCTGTTTTTT
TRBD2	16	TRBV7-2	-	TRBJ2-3	CASSPILAGGQDTQYF	TGTGCCAGCAGCCCCATCCTAGCGGGGGGGCAAGATACGCAGTATTTT
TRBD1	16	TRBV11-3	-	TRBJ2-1	CASSSSPGQGYNEQFF	TGTGCCAGCAGCTCTTCGCCGGGACAGGGTTACAATGAGCAGTTCTTC
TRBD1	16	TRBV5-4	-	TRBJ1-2	CASSRDRGRSNYGYTF	TGTGCCAGCAGCCGGGACAGGGGGAGATCTAACTATGGCTACACCTTC
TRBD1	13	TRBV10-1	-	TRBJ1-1	CASRDRDGTEAFF	TGCGCCAGCAGGGACAGGGATGGCACTGAAGCTTTCTTT
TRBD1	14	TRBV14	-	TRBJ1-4	CASSQTGTDKKLFF	TGTGCCAGCAGCCAAACCGGGACAGATAAAAAACTGTTTTTT
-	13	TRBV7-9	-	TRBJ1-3	CASRQGAGNTIYF	TGTGCCAGCAGACAGGGTGCAGGAAACACCATATATTTT
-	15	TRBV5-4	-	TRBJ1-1	CASSLETFLNTEAFF	TGTGCCAGCAGCTTGGAGACATTTCTGAACACTGAAGCTTTCTTT
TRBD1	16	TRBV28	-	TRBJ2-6	CASSPYRGSGANVLTF	TGTGCCAGCAGTCCGTACAGGGGGTCTGGGGCCAACGTCCTGACTTTC
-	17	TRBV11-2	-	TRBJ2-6	CASSGAGGFLGANVLTF	TGTGCCAGCAGCGGGGCAGGGGGGTTTTTAGGGGCCAACGTCCTGACTTTC
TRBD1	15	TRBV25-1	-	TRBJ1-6	CASSEPRGSDSPLHF	TGTGCCAGCAGTGAGCCCAGGGGGTCTGATTCACCCCTCCACTTT
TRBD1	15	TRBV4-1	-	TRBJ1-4	CASSQWTGSDEKLFF	TGCGCCAGCAGCCAGTGGACAGGGTCGGATGAAAAACTGTTTTTT
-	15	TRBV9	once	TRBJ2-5	CASSSSGETIETQYF	TGTGCCAGCAGCTCTTCGGGGGAGACCATAGAGACCCAGTACTTC
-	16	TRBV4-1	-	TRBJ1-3	CASSQDGGVTGNTIYF	TGCGCCAGCAGCCAAGATGGAGGGGTTACTGGAAACACCATATATTTT
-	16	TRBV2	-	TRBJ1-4	CASSEDTRRQTEKLFF	TGTGCCAGCAGTGAAGATACGCGGAGGCAGACAGAAAAACTGTTTTTT
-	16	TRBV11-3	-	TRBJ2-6	CASSLNYGSGANVLTF	TGTGCCAGCAGCTTAAACTATGGCTCTGGGGCCAACGTCCTGACTTTC
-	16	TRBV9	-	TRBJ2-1	CASSRTGQSTYNEQFF	TGTGCCAGCAGTCGGACGGGACAAAGTACCTACAATGAGCAGTTCTTC
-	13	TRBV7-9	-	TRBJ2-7	CASSLARAYEQYF	TGTGCCAGCAGCTTAGCGAGGGCCTACGAGCAGTACTTC
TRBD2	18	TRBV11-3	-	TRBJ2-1	CASSPRSDSGGLYNEQFF	TGTGCCAGCAGCCCCCGCTCGGATAGCGGGGGCCTATACAATGAGCAGTTCTTC
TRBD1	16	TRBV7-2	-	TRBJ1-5	CASSLMTGGLNQPQHF	TGTGCCAGCAGCTTAATGACAGGGGGCCTAAATCAGCCCCAGCATTTT
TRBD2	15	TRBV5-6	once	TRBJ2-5	CASSFGAGEEETQYF	TGTGCCAGCAGCTTTGGTGCGGGGGAGGAAGAGACCCAGTACTTC
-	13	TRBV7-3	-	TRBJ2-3	CASSLGATDTQYF	TGTGCCAGCAGCTTAGGGGCCACAGATACGCAGTATTTT
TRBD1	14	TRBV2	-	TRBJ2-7	CASIPGQFLYEQYF	TGTGCCAGCATCCCGGGACAGTTTCTCTACGAGCAGTACTTC
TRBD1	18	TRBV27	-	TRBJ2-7	CASRPTQNFRDRPYEQYF	TGTGCCAGCAGACCAACCCAAAACTTCCGGGACAGGCCCTACGAGCAGTACTTC
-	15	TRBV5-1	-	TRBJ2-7	CASSLGSGAAYEQYF	TGCGCCAGCAGCTTGGGATCAGGGGCCGCCTACGAGCAGTACTTC
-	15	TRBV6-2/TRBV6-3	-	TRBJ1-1	CASSYAAGGYTEAFF	TGTGCCAGCAGTTACGCGGCAGGCGGGTACACTGAAGCTTTCTTT
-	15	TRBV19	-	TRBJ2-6	CASRRDSSGANVLTF	TGTGCCAGTAGGCGGGACAGCTCTGGGGCCAACGTCCTGACTTTC
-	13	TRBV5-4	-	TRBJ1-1	CASSPGDGDEAFF	TGTGCCAGCAGCCCGGGGGACGGGGATGAAGCTTTCTTT
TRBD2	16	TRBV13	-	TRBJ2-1	CASSLGLGGDNNEQFF	TGTGCCAGCAGCTTAGGCCTCGGGGGGGATAACAATGAGCAGTTCTTC
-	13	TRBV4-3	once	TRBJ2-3	CASSQDDRNTQYF	TGCGCCAGCAGCCAAGACGACAGGAATACGCAGTATTTT
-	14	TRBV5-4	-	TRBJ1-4	CASSVEEGSEKLFF	TGTGCCAGCAGCGTGGAGGAGGGGAGCGAAAAACTGTTTTTT
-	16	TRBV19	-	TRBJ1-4	CASSSRGGTGYEKLFF	TGTGCCAGTAGTTCCCGTGGGGGGACCGGCTATGAAAAACTGTTTTTT
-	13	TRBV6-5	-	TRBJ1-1	CASSYPEGTEAFF	TGTGCCAGCAGTTACCCGGAGGGAACTGAAGCTTTCTTT
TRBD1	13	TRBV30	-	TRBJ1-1	CAWGDRGSGEAFF	TGTGCCTGGGGGGACAGGGGGAGCGGTGAAGCTTTCTTT